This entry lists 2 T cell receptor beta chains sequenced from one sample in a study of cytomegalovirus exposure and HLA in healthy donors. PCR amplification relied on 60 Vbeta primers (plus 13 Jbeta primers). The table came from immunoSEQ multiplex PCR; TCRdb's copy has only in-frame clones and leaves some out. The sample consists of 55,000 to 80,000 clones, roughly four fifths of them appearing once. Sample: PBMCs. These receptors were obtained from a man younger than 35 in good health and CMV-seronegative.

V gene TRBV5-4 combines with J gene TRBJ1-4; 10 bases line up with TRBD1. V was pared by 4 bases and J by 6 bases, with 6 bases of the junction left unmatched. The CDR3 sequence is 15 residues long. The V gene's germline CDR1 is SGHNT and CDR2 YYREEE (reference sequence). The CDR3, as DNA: TGTGCCAGCAGCAAGGGGACAGGGGTAGATGAAAAACTGTTTTTT. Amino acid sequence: CASSKGTGVDEKLFF.

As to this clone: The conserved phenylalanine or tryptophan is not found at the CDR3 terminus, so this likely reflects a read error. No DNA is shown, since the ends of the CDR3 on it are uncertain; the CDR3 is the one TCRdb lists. CDR3 sequence reads: CASSTGKLLGS. The chain combines TRBV11-2 with TRBJ2-7; TRBD1 reflects the table's D call only, with no check against the DNA. Germline lookup yields CDR1 SGHAT and CDR2 FQNNGV. From its first to its last residue, the CDR3 has 11 amino acids.